These 30 T cell receptor beta chains share one sample of origin, sequenced in a study of blood T cell repertoires in COVID-19. Repertoires were generated with immunoSEQ multiplex PCR, while TCRdb's copy carries only in-frame clones and drops some. The table records around 300,000 clones, roughly 87% of them present only once. The specimen sequenced was peripheral blood. The receptors shown here come from a man in his forties or fifties with active or convalescent COVID-19.

V is TRBV19 and J is TRBJ1-2; 8 positions agree with TRBD1. Germline CDR1 LNHDA, CDR2 SQIVND (reference sequence). Trimming at V came to 1 base and at J to 9 bases, leaving 7 bases not matched to a gene. This CDR3 is 14 amino acids long. This chain's CDR3 is CASSIAPGQDRYTF. In DNA form, the CDR3 reads TGTGCCAGTAGTATAGCCCCGGGACAGGACCGCTACACCTTC. Full variable domain (remainder filled in from reference TRBV19 and TRBJ1-2): DGGITQSPKYLFRKEGQNVTLSCEQNLNHDAMYWYRQDPGQGLRLIYYSQIVNDFQKGDIAEGYSVSREKKESFPLTVTSAQKNPTAFYLCASSIAPGQDRYTFGSGTRLTVV.

V is TRBV2 and J is TRBJ1-1; 10 nucleotides match TRBD1. Germline assignment: CDR1 SNHLY and CDR2 FYNNEI. CDR3 size: 15 residues. The V and J ends lost 7 bases and 4 bases, in that order; junction bases with no gene match: 9. CDR3 coding DNA: TGTGCCAGCACAAGATTTGGGACAGGGGCCACTGAAGCTTTCTTT. Its protein is CASTRFGTGATEAFF. Full variable domain (remainder filled in from reference TRBV2 and TRBJ1-1): EPEVTQTPSHQVTQMGQEVILRCVPISNHLYFYWYRQILGQKVEFLVSFYNNEISEKSEIFDDQFSVERPDGSNFTLKIRSTKLEDSAMYFCASTRFGTGATEAFFGQGTRLTVV.

This chain links TRBV19 with TRBJ2-1; 10 bases line up with TRBD2. Germline V CDR1 and CDR2: LNHDA, SQIVND (reference sequence). Trimming removed 3 bases from V and 4 bases from J; junction bases left unmatched: 6. The length of the CDR3 is 16 residues. The CDR3 bases are TGTGCCAGTAGTATGGTCGAGCGGGGGGGTTACAATGAGCAGTTCTTC. It encodes CASSMVERGGYNEQFF.

This clone has a single count. Additional DNA sequences in this sample encode the identical CDR3. This rearrangement joins TRBV5-6 to TRBJ2-3; 7 nucleotides match TRBD1. Germline trimming cut 0 bases from V and 0 bases from J; bases unmatched to any gene: 1. Germline CDR1 reads SGHDT; CDR2 reads YYEEEE. CDR3 length: 15 residues. The CDR3 loop is CASSLGQGSTDTQYF. The CDR3, as DNA: TGTGCCAGCAGCTTGGGACAGGGTAGCACAGATACGCAGTATTTT.

The chain uses TRBV27 and TRBJ1-5; the D gene is possibly TRBD1 (5 bases). V was cut by 8 bases and J by 5 bases, with 7 bases left in between. This CDR3 comprises 11 residues. The V gene's germline CDR1 is MNHEY and CDR2 SMNVEV (reference sequence). As DNA, the CDR3 is TGTGCCAGCGGGGCATATCAGCCCCAGCATTTT. Its translation: CASGAYQPQHF.

This clone came up a few times. The chain combines TRBV7-8 with TRBJ1-1; D may be TRBD1 (5 bases). The CDR3 has 15 residues. Trimming took off 7 bases at V and 2 bases at J, with 17 bases between the two ends. From germline, CDR1 is SGHVS and CDR2 FQNEAQ. This chain's CDR3 is CASTISIRVNTEAFF. CDR3 in DNA: TGTGCCAGCACCATCTCCATCAGGGTTAACACTGAAGCTTTCTTT.

The V gene is TRBV7-9, the J gene TRBJ2-7; TRBD2 is a possible D gene (6 bases). Trimming removed 0 bases at V and 7 bases at J, with 10 bases between. The CDR3 runs to 13 residues. Germline loops: CDR1 SEHNR, CDR2 FQNEAQ (reference sequence). Here the CDR3 DNA reads TGTGCCAGCAGCTTAGCCTTCGGAGGGGAGCAGTACTTC. Translating gives CASSLAFGGEQYF.

This CDR3 is CASSRFSNTGELFF. Written as DNA, the CDR3 is TGTGCCAGCAGCCGTTTCTCGAACACCGGGGAGCTGTTTTTT. The chain carries TRBV3-1 (or the pseudogene TRBV3-2) and TRBJ2-2; D call uncertain. This CDR3 has 14 residues. Between the trimmed V and J ends, which lost 4 bases and 0 bases, there was a span of 6 bases. Germline V gene lookup returns CDR1 LGHDT and CDR2 YNNKEL (reference sequence).

CDR3 residues: CASRPTGTGISYEQYF. Written as DNA, the CDR3 is TGTGCCAGCAGGCCTACCGGGACAGGGATCTCCTACGAGCAGTACTTC. The chain is built from TRBV28 and TRBJ2-7; 9 positions match TRBD1. CDR1 MDHEN and CDR2 SYDVKM come from the germline V gene. The CDR3 spans 16 residues. Trimming took 6 bases from V and 0 from J; bases not matched to a gene: 9.

V gene TRBV27 combines with J gene TRBJ2-5; TRBD2 matches 10 bases. Trimming took 6 bases from V and 4 from J; bases not matched to a gene: 14. This CDR3 spans 17 amino acids. CDR1 is MNHEY, CDR2 SMNVEV, per germline (reference sequence). This CDR3 reads CASSHRFLAGDRETQYF. The CDR3 bases are TGTGCCAGCAGCCATAGGTTCCTAGCGGGAGATCGAGAGACCCAGTACTTC.

DNA of the CDR3: TGTGCCAGCTCTCAGCGGGAGTGGGCCCAAGAGACCCAGTACTTC. Translation gives CASSQREWAQETQYF. The chain couples TRBV9 to TRBJ2-5, with TRBD2 identical over 8 bases. There are 15 residues in the CDR3. CDR1 is SGDLS, CDR2 YYNGEE, per germline. V shed 7 bases and J 1 base; nucleotides not matched to a gene: 9.

This chain joins TRBV10-3 and TRBJ2-7; 9 bases match TRBD1. The CDR3 spans 16 residues. The germline V gene encodes CDR1 ENHRY and CDR2 SYGVKD. With 8 bases clipped from V and 6 bases from J, the junction kept 17 bases outside the gene matches. The CDR3 region is CAIGGSGTGSSPEQYF. CDR3 DNA: TGTGCCATCGGGGGATCCGGGACAGGGAGTTCGCCCGAGCAGTACTTC.

The chain is built from TRBV28 and TRBJ1-3; 7 bases match TRBD1. CDR1 is MDHEN and CDR2 is SYDVKM in the germline V gene. The CDR3 contains 14 residues. After removal of 4 bases from V and 4 bases from J, the junction contained 4 bases not matched to a gene. CDR3 residues: CASSSGQRGNTIYF. CDR3 DNA sequence: TGTGCCAGCAGTTCGGGACAGAGGGGAAACACCATATATTTT.

The gene calls are TRBV4-3 and TRBJ2-3, with TRBD1 as a possible D gene (6 bases). Trimming took off 1 base at V and 2 bases at J, with 16 bases between the two ends. The germline V gene has CDR1 LGHNA and CDR2 YSLEER. The CDR3 length is 17 residues. This chain's CDR3 is CASSQGSFRDTTDTQYF. The CDR3 DNA is TGCGCCAGCAGCCAAGGAAGCTTTCGGGACACCACAGATACGCAGTATTTT.

The CDR3 coding sequence is TGTGCCACCAGTCCCGCAGGAGGCTATGGCTACACCTTC. It specifies CATSPAGGYGYTF. The V call is TRBV24-1, the J call TRBJ1-2; D is unclear. There are 13 residues in the CDR3. Germline CDR1 and CDR2: KGHDR and SFDVKD. The V and J ends lost 6 bases and 4 bases respectively, with 11 bases between them.

As for this clone: This specimen includes other DNA sequences encoding the same CDR3. The J gene is TRBJ1-1, the V gene TRBV11-3; D may be TRBD1 (6 bases). With 3 bases removed from V and 1 base from J, the gap between germline ends came to 6 bases. The length of the CDR3 is 13 residues. CDR1 and CDR2 from the germline V gene are SGHNT and YENEEA. The DNA of the CDR3 is TGTGCCAGCAGCTTCAGGGGGAACACTGAAGCTTTCTTT. Translation: CASSFRGNTEAFF.

This clone appeared a single time. Additional DNA sequences in this sample encode the identical CDR3. The V call is TRBV19, the J call TRBJ2-5; D uncertain. Deletions cut 1 base from V and 1 base from J, with 4 bases between. This CDR3 is 13 amino acids long. Germline CDR1 LNHDA, CDR2 SQIVND (reference sequence). The CDR3 sequence: CASSIGSQETQYF. CDR3 nucleotides: TGTGCCAGTAGTATAGGCAGCCAAGAGACCCAGTACTTC.

This clone has a single count. The V gene is TRBV10-3, the J gene TRBJ1-6; 9 bases line up with TRBD1. The trim removed 7 bases at V and 5 bases at J, leaving 6 bases unmatched. The germline V gene encodes CDR1 ENHRY and CDR2 SYGVKD. The CDR3 is 15 residues long. CDR3 bases: TGTGCCATCAATGAACAGGGGGCGAATAATTCACCCCTCCACTTT. It encodes CAINEQGANNSPLHF.

This rearrangement joins TRBV15 to TRBJ1-2; D gene uncertain. V gave up 0 bases and J gave up 6 bases, with 14 bases separating them. The germline gives CDR1 LNHNV, CDR2 YYDKDF (reference sequence). The CDR3 extends over 15 amino acids. The CDR3 region has the DNA TGTGCCACCAGCAGAGATCTAGGTGGCGGTGATGGCTACACCTTC. Its translation: CATSRDLGGGDGYTF.

The chain is built from TRBV9 and TRBJ2-3; D is possibly TRBD2 (5 bases). Germline lookup yields CDR1 SGDLS and CDR2 YYNGEE. This CDR3 has 13 amino acids. Trimming removed 5 bases at V and 3 bases at J, with 10 bases between. CDR3 DNA sequence: TGTGCCAGCAGTCCCGGACTGACAGATACGCAGTATTTT. This sequence encodes CASSPGLTDTQYF.

The V call is TRBV4-1, the J call TRBJ2-6; 8 bases line up with TRBD2. The length of the CDR3 is 19 residues. The junction had 13 bases not matched to a gene; V was cut back by 6 bases and J by 0 bases. From germline, CDR1 is MGHRA and CDR2 YSYEKL. The CDR3 DNA reads TGCGCCAGCAGTCCAAGGTCGAGCGGGGGAAACTCTGGGGCCAACGTCCTGACTTTC. Its translation is CASSPRSSGGNSGANVLTF.

The V call is TRBV10-3, the J call TRBJ1-2, with D tentatively TRBD1 (5 bases). The germline gives CDR1 ENHRY, CDR2 SYGVKD. The CDR3 totals 16 residues. Trimming took off 10 bases at V and 3 bases at J, with 24 bases between the two ends. CDR3 amino acids: CATKSPRGEMDYGYTF. The CDR3 DNA is TGTGCCACCAAATCCCCCCGGGGGGAGATGGACTATGGCTACACCTTC.

The gene calls are TRBV28 and TRBJ1-1; 7 bases are shared with TRBD1. There are 13 residues in the CDR3. Per germline, CDR1 MDHEN and CDR2 SYDVKM. The V segment lost 7 bases and the J segment 5 bases; nucleotides outside the gene matches: 7. CDR3 amino acids: CASTKTGNTEAFF. The CDR3, as DNA: TGTGCCAGCACCAAGACAGGGAATACTGAAGCTTTCTTT.

This rearrangement joins TRBV28 to TRBJ1-5; D is unresolved. The CDR3 runs to 14 residues. Trimming left V 2 bases short and J 0 bases short, with 5 bases between. The germline V gene encodes CDR1 MDHEN and CDR2 SYDVKM. CDR3 coding DNA: TGTGCCAGCAGTTTAGAGGGTAGCAATCAGCCCCAGCATTTT. It specifies CASSLEGSNQPQHF.

The chain couples TRBV19 to TRBJ2-1; TRBD1 agrees at 7 bases. Unmatched junction bases numbered 9, after V lost 2 bases and J lost 5 bases. The CDR3 covers 16 residues. Germline assignment: CDR1 LNHDA and CDR2 SQIVND (reference sequence). The CDR3 is CASSIQRDSGDNEQFF. For the CDR3, the DNA is TGTGCCAGTAGTATACAAAGGGACAGTGGCGACAATGAGCAGTTCTTC.

The rearrangement joins TRBV6-6 to TRBJ1-5; no firm D call. Trimming pared 6 bases from V and 3 bases from J, leaving 12 bases between. Germline CDR1 is MNHNY and CDR2 is SVGAGI (reference sequence). This CDR3 comprises 14 residues. CDR3 loop: CASSPTEFNQPQHF. CDR3 sequence (DNA): TGTGCCAGCAGCCCCACAGAATTCAATCAGCCCCAGCATTTT.

V gene TRBV9 combines with J gene TRBJ1-3; D unresolved. V shed 0 bases and J shed 11 bases, with 12 bases lying between them. Germline V lookup: CDR1 SGDLS, CDR2 YYNGEE. This CDR3 comprises 13 residues. CDR3 coding DNA: TGTGCCAGCAGCGTAGCAGGCGAAAGAGCCATATATTTT. Translating it yields CASSVAGERAIYF.

V is TRBV28 and J is TRBJ2-7, with 7 bases that match TRBD2. Germline V lookup: CDR1 MDHEN, CDR2 SYDVKM. CDR3 length: 16 amino acids. With 0 bases clipped from V and 0 bases from J, the junction kept 5 bases outside the gene matches. CDR3 nucleotide sequence: TGTGCCAGCAGTTTATGGTCTAGCGGCAGCTCCTACGAGCAGTACTTC. Translation: CASSLWSSGSSYEQYF.

V gene TRBV4-1 combines with J gene TRBJ1-3, with D possibly TRBD1 on 5 matching bases. The CDR3 extends over 14 amino acids. V dropped 0 bases and J dropped 14 bases, with 17 bases sitting between them. Germline loops: CDR1 MGHRA, CDR2 YSYEKL. The CDR3, as DNA: TGCGCCAGCAGCCAAGAATGGGGAGGACACAACTTATATTTT. Amino acids: CASSQEWGGHNLYF.

The rearrangement uses TRBV5-6 and TRBJ2-3; no definite D call. This CDR3 has 12 amino acids. Germline values: CDR1 SGHDT, CDR2 YYEEEE. V was shortened by 4 bases and J by 5 bases, with 8 bases between the two germline ends. The CDR3 bases are TGTGCCAGCAGCCCCTCAGGAGATACGCAGTATTTT. As protein: CASSPSGDTQYF.